These T cell receptor beta chains were read from a single sample in a study of cytomegalovirus exposure and HLA in healthy donors. The table came from immunoSEQ multiplex PCR; TCRdb's copy has only in-frame clones and leaves some out. The sample has roughly 150,000 clones, about 75% seen once; the top ten hold approximately 4.4%. Sequenced sample: PBMCs. These receptors were taken from a young man in good health and CMV-seropositive. Both conserved end residues are part of each CDR3. A D gene is named only where the DNA matches it firmly. Rows may omit the clone size; those that give it use once, few, many or a size class.

J gene: TRBJ1-2; V gene: TRBV6-6; CDR3 length: 15; D gene: TRBD1; clone size: .; CDR3 protein: CASSNRDRGNYGYTF; CDR3 DNA: TGTGCCAGCAGCAACCGGGACAGGGGTAACTATGGCTACACCTTC
J gene: TRBJ2-1; V gene: TRBV13; CDR3 length: 17; D gene: TRBD2; clone size: .; CDR3 protein: CASSSSIAGGNYNEQFF; CDR3 DNA: TGTGCCAGCAGCTCTTCTATAGCGGGGGGGAACTACAATGAGCAGTTCTTC
J gene: TRBJ1-5; V gene: TRBV4-2; CDR3 length: 13; D gene: .; clone size: .; CDR3 protein: CASSQDADQPQHF; CDR3 DNA: TGTGCCAGCAGCCAAGATGCAGATCAGCCCCAGCATTTT
J gene: TRBJ1-3; V gene: TRBV6-5; CDR3 length: 14; D gene: .; clone size: .; CDR3 protein: CASSRQGSGNTIYF; CDR3 DNA: TGTGCCAGCAGTCGGCAGGGGTCTGGAAACACCATATATTTT
J gene: TRBJ2-1; V gene: TRBV9; CDR3 length: 15; D gene: TRBD1; clone size: .; CDR3 protein: CASSAGQGVYNEQFF; CDR3 DNA: TGTGCCAGCAGCGCGGGACAGGGAGTCTACAATGAGCAGTTCTTC
J gene: TRBJ1-2; V gene: TRBV6-5; CDR3 length: 14; D gene: .; clone size: .; CDR3 protein: CASSYSMGENGYTF; CDR3 DNA: TGTGCCAGCAGTTACTCGATGGGAGAGAATGGCTACACCTTC
J gene: TRBJ2-3; V gene: TRBV5-1; CDR3 length: 13; D gene: .; clone size: .; CDR3 protein: CASSFGETDTQYF; CDR3 DNA: TGCGCCAGCAGCTTCGGAGAGACAGATACGCAGTATTTT
J gene: TRBJ2-1; V gene: TRBV11-3; CDR3 length: 14; D gene: TRBD2; clone size: .; CDR3 protein: CASSSRTSVAEQFF; CDR3 DNA: TGTGCCAGCAGTTCTCGGACTAGCGTAGCTGAGCAGTTCTTC
J gene: TRBJ2-5; V gene: TRBV29-1; CDR3 length: 12; D gene: .; clone size: .; CDR3 protein: CSVDPGSETQYF; CDR3 DNA: TGCAGCGTTGACCCCGGGTCGGAGACCCAGTACTTC
J gene: TRBJ1-1; V gene: TRBV15; CDR3 length: 14; D gene: TRBD1; clone size: .; CDR3 protein: CATSPDRANTEAFF; CDR3 DNA: TGTGCCACCAGCCCCGACAGGGCAAACACTGAAGCTTTCTTT
J gene: TRBJ1-4; V gene: TRBV7-9; CDR3 length: 14; D gene: .; clone size: few; CDR3 protein: CASSLQGGAEKLFF; CDR3 DNA: TGTGCCAGCAGCTTGCAGGGAGGAGCTGAAAAACTGTTTTTT
J gene: TRBJ2-5; V gene: TRBV7-3; CDR3 length: 15; D gene: TRBD1; clone size: once; CDR3 protein: CASSSGTGVQETQYF; CDR3 DNA: TGTGCCAGCAGCTCAGGCACAGGGGTCCAAGAGACCCAGTACTTC
J gene: TRBJ2-1; V gene: TRBV6-1; CDR3 length: 15; D gene: TRBD1; clone size: .; CDR3 protein: CASSESLAGGREQFF; CDR3 DNA: TGTGCCAGCAGTGAAAGTCTCGCAGGGGGCCGGGAGCAGTTCTTC
J gene: TRBJ1-5; V gene: TRBV30; CDR3 length: 15; D gene: TRBD1; clone size: .; CDR3 protein: CAWSEEAGGNQPQHF; CDR3 DNA: TGTGCCTGGAGTGAGGAGGCAGGGGGAAATCAGCCCCAGCATTTT
J gene: TRBJ1-3; V gene: TRBV4-2; CDR3 length: 15; D gene: .; clone size: .; CDR3 protein: CASSQDLARRNTIYF; CDR3 DNA: TGTGCCAGCAGCCAAGATCTTGCGAGGCGAAACACCATATATTTT
J gene: TRBJ1-5; V gene: TRBV28; CDR3 length: 16; D gene: TRBD1; clone size: .; CDR3 protein: CASSHRQGTINQPQHF; CDR3 DNA: TGTGCCAGCAGCCACCGACAGGGCACTATCAATCAGCCCCAGCATTTT
J gene: TRBJ2-4; V gene: TRBV5-4; CDR3 length: 16; D gene: TRBD1; clone size: .; CDR3 protein: CASSPDRVVAKNIQYF; CDR3 DNA: TGTGCCAGCAGCCCCGACAGGGTAGTAGCCAAAAACATTCAGTACTTC
J gene: TRBJ1-1; V gene: TRBV12-5; CDR3 length: 16; D gene: .; clone size: .; CDR3 protein: CASGLVPPGMNTEAFF; CDR3 DNA: TGTGCTAGTGGTTTGGTCCCTCCAGGGATGAACACTGAAGCTTTCTTT
J gene: TRBJ2-5; V gene: TRBV10-3; CDR3 length: 11; D gene: .; clone size: .; CDR3 protein: CATLAGETQYF; CDR3 DNA: TGTGCCACTTTAGCAGGGGAGACCCAGTACTTC
J gene: TRBJ2-5; V gene: TRBV25-1; CDR3 length: 16; D gene: TRBD1; clone size: .; CDR3 protein: CASSVTGTGGEETQYF; CDR3 DNA: TGTGCCAGCAGTGTTACCGGGACAGGGGGCGAAGAGACCCAGTACTTC
J gene: TRBJ1-6; V gene: TRBV4-2; CDR3 length: 15; D gene: .; clone size: .; CDR3 protein: CASSQDPGKSSPLHF; CDR3 DNA: TGTGCCAGCAGCCAAGATCCGGGAAAGAGTTCACCCCTCCACTTT
J gene: TRBJ2-1; V gene: TRBV9; CDR3 length: 18; D gene: TRBD2; clone size: .; CDR3 protein: CASSVALAGLTMGNEQFF; CDR3 DNA: TGTGCCAGCAGCGTAGCTCTAGCGGGGCTGACAATGGGGAATGAGCAGTTCTTC
J gene: TRBJ1-1; V gene: TRBV28; CDR3 length: 12; D gene: .; clone size: .; CDR3 protein: CASSFPGTEAFF; CDR3 DNA: TGTGCCAGCAGTTTCCCAGGGACTGAAGCTTTCTTT
J gene: TRBJ2-5; V gene: TRBV6-1; CDR3 length: 14; D gene: .; clone size: .; CDR3 protein: CASSWTQSQETQYF; CDR3 DNA: TGTGCCAGCAGCTGGACACAATCCCAAGAGACCCAGTACTTC
J gene: TRBJ1-2; V gene: TRBV30; CDR3 length: 16; D gene: TRBD1; clone size: .; CDR3 protein: CAWSRRGQAPNYGYTF; CDR3 DNA: TGTGCCTGGAGTAGAAGGGGACAGGCGCCTAACTATGGCTACACCTTC